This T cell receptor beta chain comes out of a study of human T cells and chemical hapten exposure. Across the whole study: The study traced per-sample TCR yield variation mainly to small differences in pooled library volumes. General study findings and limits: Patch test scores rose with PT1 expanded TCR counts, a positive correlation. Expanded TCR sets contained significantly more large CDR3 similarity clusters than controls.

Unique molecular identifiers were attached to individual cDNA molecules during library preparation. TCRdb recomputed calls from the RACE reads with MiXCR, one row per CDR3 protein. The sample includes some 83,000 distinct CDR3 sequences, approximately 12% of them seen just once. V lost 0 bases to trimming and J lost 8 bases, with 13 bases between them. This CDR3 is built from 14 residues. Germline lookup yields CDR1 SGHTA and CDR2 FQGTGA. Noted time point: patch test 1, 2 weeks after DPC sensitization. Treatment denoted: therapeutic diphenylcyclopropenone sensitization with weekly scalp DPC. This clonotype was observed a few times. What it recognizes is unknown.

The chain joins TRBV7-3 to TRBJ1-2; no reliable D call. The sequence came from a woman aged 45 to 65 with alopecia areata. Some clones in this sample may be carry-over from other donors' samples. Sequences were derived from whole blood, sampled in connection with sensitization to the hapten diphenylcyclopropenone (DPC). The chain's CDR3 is CASSLTSDGQGYTF. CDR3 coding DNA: TGTGCCAGCAGCTTAACGTCAGATGGTCAGGGCTACACCTTC.